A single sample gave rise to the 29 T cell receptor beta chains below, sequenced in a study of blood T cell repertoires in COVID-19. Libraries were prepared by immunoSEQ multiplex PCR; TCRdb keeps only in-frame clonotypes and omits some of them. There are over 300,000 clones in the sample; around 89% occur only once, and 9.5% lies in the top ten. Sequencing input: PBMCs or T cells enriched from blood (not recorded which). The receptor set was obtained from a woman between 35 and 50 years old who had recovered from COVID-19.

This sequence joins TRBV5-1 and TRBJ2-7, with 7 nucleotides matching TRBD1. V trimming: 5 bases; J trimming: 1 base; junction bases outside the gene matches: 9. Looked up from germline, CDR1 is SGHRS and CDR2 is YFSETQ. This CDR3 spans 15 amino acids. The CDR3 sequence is CASRSSRDSSYEQYF. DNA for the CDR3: TGCGCCAGCAGATCGAGCCGGGACAGTTCCTACGAGCAGTACTTC.

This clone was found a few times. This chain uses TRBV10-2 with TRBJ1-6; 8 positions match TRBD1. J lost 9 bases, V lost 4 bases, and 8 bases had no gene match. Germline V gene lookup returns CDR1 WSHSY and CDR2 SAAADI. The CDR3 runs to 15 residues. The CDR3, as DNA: TGCGCCAGCAGTGTAGGACAGGGAAGGAGTTCACCCCTCCACTTT. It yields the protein CASSVGQGRSSPLHF.

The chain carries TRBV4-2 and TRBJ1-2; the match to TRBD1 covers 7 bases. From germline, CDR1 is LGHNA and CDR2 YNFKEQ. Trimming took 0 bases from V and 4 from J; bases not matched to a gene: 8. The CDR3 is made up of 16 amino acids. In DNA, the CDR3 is TGTGCCAGCAGCCAAGAATATGGGACAGACCTCTATGGCTACACCTTC. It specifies CASSQEYGTDLYGYTF.

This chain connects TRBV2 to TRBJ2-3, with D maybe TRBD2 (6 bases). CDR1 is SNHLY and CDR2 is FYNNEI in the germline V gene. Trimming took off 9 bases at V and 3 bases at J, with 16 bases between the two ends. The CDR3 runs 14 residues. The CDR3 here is CARGGGLATDTQYF. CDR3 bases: TGTGCCAGGGGGGGTGGGCTAGCGACAGATACGCAGTATTTT.

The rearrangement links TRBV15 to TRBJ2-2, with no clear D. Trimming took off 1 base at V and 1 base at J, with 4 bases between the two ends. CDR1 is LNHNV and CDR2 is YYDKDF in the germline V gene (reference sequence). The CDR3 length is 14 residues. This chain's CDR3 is CATSRGGNTGELFF. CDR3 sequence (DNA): TGTGCCACCAGCAGAGGCGGGAACACCGGGGAGCTGTTTTTT.

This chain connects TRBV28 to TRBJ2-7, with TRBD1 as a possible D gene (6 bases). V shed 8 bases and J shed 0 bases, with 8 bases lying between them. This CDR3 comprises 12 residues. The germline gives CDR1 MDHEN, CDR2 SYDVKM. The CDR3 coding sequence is TGTGCCAGCCGGGACACCTCCTACGAGCAGTACTTC. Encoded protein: CASRDTSYEQYF.

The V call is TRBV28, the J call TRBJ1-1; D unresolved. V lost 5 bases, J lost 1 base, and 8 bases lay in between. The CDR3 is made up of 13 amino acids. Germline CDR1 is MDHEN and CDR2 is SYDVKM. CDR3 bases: TGTGCCAGCAGTGCCCCGGGGAACACTGAAGCTTTCTTT. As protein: CASSAPGNTEAFF.

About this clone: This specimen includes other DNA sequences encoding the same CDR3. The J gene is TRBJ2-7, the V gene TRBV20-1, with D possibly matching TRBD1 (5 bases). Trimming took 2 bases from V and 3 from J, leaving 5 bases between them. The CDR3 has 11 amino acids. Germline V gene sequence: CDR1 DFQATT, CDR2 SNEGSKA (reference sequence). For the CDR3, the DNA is TGCAGTGCTAGACAGGGCTACGAGCAGTACTTC. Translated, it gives CSARQGYEQYF.

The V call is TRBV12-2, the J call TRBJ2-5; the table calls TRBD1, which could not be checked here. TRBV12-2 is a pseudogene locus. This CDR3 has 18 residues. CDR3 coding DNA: TGTGCAAGTCGCGCGTCTTTTATCACAGTCCCCGAAGGCGAGACCCAGTACTTC. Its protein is CASRASFITVPEGETQYF.

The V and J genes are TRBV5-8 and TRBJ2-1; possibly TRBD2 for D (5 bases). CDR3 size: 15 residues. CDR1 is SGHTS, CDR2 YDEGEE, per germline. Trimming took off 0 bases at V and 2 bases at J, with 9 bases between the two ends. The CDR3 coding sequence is TGTGCCAGCAGCTTGGGTCCGGGGACCTACAATGAGCAGTTCTTC. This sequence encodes CASSLGPGTYNEQFF.

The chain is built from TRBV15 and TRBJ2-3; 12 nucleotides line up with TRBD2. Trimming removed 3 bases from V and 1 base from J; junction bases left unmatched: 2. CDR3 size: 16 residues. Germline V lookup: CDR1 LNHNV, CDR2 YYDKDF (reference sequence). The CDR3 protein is CATSRTSGGRTDTQYF. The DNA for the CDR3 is TGTGCCACCAGCAGGACTAGCGGGGGACGCACAGATACGCAGTATTTT.

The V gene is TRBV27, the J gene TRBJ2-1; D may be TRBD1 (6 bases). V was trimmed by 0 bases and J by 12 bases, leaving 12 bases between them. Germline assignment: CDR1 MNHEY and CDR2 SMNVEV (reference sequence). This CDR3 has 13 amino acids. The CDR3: CASSLSGAGVQFF. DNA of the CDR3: TGTGCCAGCAGTTTATCGGGGGCAGGGGTGCAGTTCTTC.

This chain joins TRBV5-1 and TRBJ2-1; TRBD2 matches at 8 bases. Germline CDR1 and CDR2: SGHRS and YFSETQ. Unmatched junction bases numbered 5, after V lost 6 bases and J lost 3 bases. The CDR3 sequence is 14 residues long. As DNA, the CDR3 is TGCGCCAGCACAACCAGCGGGGGCTACAATGAGCAGTTCTTC. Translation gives CASTTSGGYNEQFF.

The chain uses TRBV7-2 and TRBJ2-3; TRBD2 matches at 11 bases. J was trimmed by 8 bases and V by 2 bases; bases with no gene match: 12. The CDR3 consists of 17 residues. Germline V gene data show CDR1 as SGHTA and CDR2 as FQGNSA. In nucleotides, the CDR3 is TGTGCCAGCAGCTTATCCCTAGCGGGGGGCCCCGGGGGTACGCAGTATTTT. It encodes CASSLSLAGGPGGTQYF.

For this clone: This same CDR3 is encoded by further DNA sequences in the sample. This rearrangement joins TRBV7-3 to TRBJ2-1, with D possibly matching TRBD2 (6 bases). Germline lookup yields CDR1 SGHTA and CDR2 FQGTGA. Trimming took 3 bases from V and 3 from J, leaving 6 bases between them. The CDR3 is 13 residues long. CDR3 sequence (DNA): TGTGCCAGCAGCTTGGGACTCTACAATGAGCAGTTCTTC. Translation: CASSLGLYNEQFF.

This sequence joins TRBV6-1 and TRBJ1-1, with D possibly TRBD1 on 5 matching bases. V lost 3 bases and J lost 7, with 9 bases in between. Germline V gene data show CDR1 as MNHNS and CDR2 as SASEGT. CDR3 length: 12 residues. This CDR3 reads CASSDQTDEAFF. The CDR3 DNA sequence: TGTGCCAGCAGTGATCAGACAGATGAAGCTTTCTTT.

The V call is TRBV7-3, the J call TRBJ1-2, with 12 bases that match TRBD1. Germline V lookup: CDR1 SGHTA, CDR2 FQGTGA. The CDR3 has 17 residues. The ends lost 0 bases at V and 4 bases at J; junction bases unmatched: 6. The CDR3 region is CASSLTGTGGAIYGYTF. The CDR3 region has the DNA TGTGCCAGCAGCTTAACTGGGACAGGGGGCGCGATCTATGGCTACACCTTC. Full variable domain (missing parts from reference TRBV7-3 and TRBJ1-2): GAGVSQTPSNKVTEKGKYVELRCDPISGHTALYWYRQSLGQGPEFLIYFQGTGAADDSGLPNDRFFAVRPEGSVSTLKIQRTERGDSAVYLCASSLTGTGGAIYGYTFGSGTRLTVV.

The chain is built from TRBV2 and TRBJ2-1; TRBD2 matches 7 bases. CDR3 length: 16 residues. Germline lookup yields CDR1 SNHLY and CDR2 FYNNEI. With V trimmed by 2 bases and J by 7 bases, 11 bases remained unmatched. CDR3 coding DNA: TGTGCCAGCAGTGAACAAGGGAGGGGAGGGTTAAATGAGCAGTTCTTC. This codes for CASSEQGRGGLNEQFF.

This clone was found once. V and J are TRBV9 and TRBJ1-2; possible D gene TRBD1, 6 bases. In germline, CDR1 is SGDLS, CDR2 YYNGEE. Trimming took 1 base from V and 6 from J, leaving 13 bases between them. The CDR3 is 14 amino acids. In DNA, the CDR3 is TGTGCCAGCAGCGTAATCGCGGGGGCGAATGGCTACACCTTC. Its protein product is CASSVIAGANGYTF.

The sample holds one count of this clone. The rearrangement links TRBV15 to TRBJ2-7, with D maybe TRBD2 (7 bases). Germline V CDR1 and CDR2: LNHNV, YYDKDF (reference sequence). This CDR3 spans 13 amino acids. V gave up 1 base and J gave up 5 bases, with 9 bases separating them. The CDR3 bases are TGTGCCACCAGCAGAGCGGGGGGCGACGAGCAGTACTTC. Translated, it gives CATSRAGGDEQYF.

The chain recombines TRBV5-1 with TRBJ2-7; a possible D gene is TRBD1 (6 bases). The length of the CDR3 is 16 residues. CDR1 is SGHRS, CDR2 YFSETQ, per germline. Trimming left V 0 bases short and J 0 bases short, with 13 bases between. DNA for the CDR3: TGCGCCAGCAGCTTGGTTGGGGGCCCACCCTCCTACGAGCAGTACTTC. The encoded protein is CASSLVGGPPSYEQYF.

CDR3 region: CASSLGGQGYYEQYF. As DNA, the CDR3 is TGTGCCAGCAGCTTGGGGGGACAGGGTTACTACGAGCAGTACTTC. This chain uses TRBV5-6 with TRBJ2-7; the match to TRBD1 covers 9 bases. The CDR3 contains 15 residues. Germline trimming cut 0 bases from V and 3 bases from J; bases unmatched to any gene: 4. Germline V gene lookup returns CDR1 SGHDT and CDR2 YYEEEE.

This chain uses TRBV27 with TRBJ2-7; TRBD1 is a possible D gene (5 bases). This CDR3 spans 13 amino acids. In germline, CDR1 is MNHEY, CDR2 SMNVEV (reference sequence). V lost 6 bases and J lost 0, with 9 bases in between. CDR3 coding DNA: TGTGCCAGCAGAGGGGCTAGCTCCTACGAGCAGTACTTC. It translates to CASRGASSYEQYF.

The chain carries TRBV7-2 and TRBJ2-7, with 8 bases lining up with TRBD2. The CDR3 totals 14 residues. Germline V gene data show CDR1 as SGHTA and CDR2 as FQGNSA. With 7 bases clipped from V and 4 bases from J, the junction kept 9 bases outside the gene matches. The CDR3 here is CASTPSGGWYEQYF. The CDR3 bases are TGTGCCAGCACCCCCAGCGGGGGTTGGTACGAGCAGTACTTC.

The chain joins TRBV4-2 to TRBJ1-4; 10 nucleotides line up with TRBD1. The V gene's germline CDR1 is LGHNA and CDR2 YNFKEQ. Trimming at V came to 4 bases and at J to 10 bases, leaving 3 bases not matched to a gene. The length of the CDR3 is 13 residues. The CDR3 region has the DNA TGTGCCAGCAGCCCAGGACAGGGGGTAAAACTGTTTTTT. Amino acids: CASSPGQGVKLFF.

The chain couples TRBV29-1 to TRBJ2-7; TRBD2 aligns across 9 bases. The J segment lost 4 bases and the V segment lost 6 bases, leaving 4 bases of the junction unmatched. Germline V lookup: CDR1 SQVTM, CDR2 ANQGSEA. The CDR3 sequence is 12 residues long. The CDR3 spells CSVLAGEYEQYF. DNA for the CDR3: TGCAGCGTCTTAGCGGGAGAGTACGAGCAGTACTTC.

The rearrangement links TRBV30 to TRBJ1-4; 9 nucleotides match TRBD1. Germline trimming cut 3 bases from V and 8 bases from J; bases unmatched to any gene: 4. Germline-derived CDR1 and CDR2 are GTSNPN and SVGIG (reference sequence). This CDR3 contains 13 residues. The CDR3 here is CAWRYRGREKLFF. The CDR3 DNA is TGTGCCTGGAGGTACAGGGGGCGGGAAAAACTGTTTTTT.

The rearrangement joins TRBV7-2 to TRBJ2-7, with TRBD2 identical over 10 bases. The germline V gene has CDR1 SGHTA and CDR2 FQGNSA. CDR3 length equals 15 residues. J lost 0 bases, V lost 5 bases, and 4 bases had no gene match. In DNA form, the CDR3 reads TGTGCCAGCAGCCAAGGACTAGCGGCCTCCTACGAGCAGTACTTC. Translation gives CASSQGLAASYEQYF.

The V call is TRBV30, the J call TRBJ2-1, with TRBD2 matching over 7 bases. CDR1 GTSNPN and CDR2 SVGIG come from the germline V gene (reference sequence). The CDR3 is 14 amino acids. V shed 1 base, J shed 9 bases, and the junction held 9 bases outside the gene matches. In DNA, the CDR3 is TGTGCCTGGAGTGGCGGACTAGGAGAGACTGAGCAGTTCTTC. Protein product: CAWSGGLGETEQFF.